This T cell receptor (beta chain) originates from a study of long-term antiretroviral therapy in people with HIV. A note on this clone: Its cognate antigen is unknown.

The CDR3 spans 13 residues. V dropped 1 base and J dropped 3 bases, with 7 bases sitting between them. In germline, CDR1 is SGHAT, CDR2 FQNNGV. They ran version v3.0 of the immunoSEQ assay at survey level. In sequencing, about 35,000-50,000 T-cell genomes per sample were targeted. Produced via immunoSEQ multiplex PCR; TCRdb's table is partial and in-frame only. Here the sample spans 25,000 to 30,000 clones, roughly 80% being singletons. Study-wide results and caveats: The clones with expansion before ART were dominant in the repertoire at all time points. Repertoires looked antigen-experienced, with only a slight naive shift after ART. Someone took the blood between the mid-2000s and the late 2010s, maybe while older ART regimens were in use.

The sample here was unsorted PBMCs, taken 0.8 years before starting antiretroviral therapy. This chain connects TRBV11-2 to TRBJ2-7; no clear D gene. The clonotype comes from a man aged 18 to 30 with HIV. Here the CDR3 reads CASSLGGHYEQYF. CDR3 DNA sequence: TGTGCCAGCAGCTTAGGTGGGCACTACGAGCAGTACTTC.